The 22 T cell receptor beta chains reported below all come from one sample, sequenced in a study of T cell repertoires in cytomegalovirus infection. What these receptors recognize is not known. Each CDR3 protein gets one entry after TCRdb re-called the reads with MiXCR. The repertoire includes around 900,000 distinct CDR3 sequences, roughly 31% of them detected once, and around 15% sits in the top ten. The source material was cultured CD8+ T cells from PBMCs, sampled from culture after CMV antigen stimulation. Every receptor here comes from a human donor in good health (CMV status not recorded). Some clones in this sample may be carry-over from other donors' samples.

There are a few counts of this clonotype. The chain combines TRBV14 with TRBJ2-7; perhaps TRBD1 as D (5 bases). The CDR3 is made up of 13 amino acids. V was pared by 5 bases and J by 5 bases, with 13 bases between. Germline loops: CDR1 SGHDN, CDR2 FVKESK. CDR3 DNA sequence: TGTGCCAGCAGCGTAACAGGTCGCGACGAGCAGTACGTC. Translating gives CASSVTGRDEQYV.

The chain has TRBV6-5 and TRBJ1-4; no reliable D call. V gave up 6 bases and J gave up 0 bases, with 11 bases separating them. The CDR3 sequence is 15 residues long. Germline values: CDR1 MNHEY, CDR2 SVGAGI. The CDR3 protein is CASRLLQATNEKLFF. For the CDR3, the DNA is TGTGCCAGCAGACTACTTCAGGCAACTAATGAAAAACTGTTTTTT.

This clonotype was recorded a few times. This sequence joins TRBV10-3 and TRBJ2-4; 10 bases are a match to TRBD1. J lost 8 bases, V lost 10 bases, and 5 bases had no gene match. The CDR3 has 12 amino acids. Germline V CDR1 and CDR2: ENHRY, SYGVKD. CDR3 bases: TGTGCCAGCGGACAGGGGGGAGACATTCAGTACTTC. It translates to CASGQGGDIQYF.

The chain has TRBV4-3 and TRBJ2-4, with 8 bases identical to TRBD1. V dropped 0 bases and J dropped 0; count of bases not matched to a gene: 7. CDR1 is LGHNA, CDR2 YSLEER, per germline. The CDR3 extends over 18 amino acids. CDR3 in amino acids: CASSQDPRTGRAKNIQYF. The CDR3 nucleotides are TGCGCCAGCAGCCAAGACCCCCGGACAGGGAGAGCCAAAAACATTCAGTACTTC.

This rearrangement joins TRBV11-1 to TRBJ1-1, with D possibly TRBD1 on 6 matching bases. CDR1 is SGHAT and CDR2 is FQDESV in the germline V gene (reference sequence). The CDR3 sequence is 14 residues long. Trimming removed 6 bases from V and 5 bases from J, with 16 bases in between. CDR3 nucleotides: TGTGCCAGCAGATGGGGGGGCGACGGTACTGAAGCTTTCTTT. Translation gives CASRWGGDGTEAFF.

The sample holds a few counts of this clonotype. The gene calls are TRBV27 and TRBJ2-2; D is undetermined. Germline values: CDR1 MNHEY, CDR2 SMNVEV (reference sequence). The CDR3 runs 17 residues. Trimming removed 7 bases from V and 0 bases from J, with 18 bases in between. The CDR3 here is CASISLATGTNTGELFF. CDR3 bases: TGTGCCAGCATCTCTTTAGCAACCGGAACGAACACCGGGGAGCTGTTTTTT.

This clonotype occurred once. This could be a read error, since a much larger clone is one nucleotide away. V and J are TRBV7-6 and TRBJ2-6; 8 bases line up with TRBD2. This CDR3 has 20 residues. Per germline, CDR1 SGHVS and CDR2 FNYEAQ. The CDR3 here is CVSHGLSGGAGGDRANVLTF. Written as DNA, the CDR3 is TGTGTCAGCCACGGCCTCTCTGGTGGGGCCGGGGGGGATAGGGCCAACGTCCTGACTTTC.

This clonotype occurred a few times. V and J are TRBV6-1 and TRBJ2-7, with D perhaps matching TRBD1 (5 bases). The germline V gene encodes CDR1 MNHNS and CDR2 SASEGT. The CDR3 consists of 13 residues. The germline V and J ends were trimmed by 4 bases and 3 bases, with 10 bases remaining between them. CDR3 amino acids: CASSGQTVYEQYF. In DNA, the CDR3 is TGTGCCAGCAGTGGACAGACAGTCTACGAGCAGTACTTC.

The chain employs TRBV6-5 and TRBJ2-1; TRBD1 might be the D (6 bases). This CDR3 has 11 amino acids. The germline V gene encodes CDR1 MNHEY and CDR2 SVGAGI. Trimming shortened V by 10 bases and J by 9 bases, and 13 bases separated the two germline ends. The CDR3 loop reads CATHRDGEQFF. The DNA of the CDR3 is TGTGCCACCCACAGGGACGGTGAGCAGTTCTTC.

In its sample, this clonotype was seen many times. The CDR3 coding sequence is TGTGCCAGCAGTGGGGGGGGATCCTCCTACGAGCAGTACGTC. Translating gives CASSGGGSSYEQYV. V gene TRBV25-1 combines with J gene TRBJ2-7, with 7 bases identical to TRBD2. The CDR3 has 14 residues. Germline V gene sequence: CDR1 MGHDK, CDR2 SYGVNS. V trimming: 4 bases; J trimming: 0 bases; junction bases outside the gene matches: 3.

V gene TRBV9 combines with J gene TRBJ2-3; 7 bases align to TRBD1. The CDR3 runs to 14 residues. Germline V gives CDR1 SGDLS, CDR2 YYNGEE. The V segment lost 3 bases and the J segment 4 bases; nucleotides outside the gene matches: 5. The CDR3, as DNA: TGTGCCAGCAGCGCGGGCAGGGGGTCAGATACGCAGTATTTT. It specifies CASSAGRGSDTQYF.

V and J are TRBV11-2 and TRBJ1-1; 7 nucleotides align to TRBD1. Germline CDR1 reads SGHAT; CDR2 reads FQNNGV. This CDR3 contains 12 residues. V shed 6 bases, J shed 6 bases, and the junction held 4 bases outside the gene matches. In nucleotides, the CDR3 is TGTGCCAGCAGGTCAAGGGGGCCTGAAGCTTTCTTT. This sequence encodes CASRSRGPEAFF.

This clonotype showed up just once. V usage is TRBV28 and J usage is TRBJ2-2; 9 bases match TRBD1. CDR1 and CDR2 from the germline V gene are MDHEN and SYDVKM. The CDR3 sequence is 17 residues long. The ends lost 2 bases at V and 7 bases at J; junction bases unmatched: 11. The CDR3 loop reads CASSLRIGQGFGGELFF. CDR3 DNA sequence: TGTGCCAGCAGTTTAAGGATCGGACAGGGGTTTGGCGGGGAGCTGTTTTTT.

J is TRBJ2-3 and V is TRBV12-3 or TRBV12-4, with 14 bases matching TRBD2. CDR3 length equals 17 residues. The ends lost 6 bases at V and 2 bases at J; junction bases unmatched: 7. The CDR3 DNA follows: TGTGCCAGCAGCTCGGGACTAGCGGGGGCCGACACAGATACGCAGTATTTT. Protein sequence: CASSSGLAGADTDTQYF.

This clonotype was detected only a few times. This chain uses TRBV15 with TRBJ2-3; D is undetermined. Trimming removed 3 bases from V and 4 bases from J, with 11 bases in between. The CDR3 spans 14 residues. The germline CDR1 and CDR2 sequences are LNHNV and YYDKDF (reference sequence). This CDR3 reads CATSSGLGADTQYF. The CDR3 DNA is TGTGCCACCAGCAGTGGATTAGGTGCAGATACGCAGTATTTT.

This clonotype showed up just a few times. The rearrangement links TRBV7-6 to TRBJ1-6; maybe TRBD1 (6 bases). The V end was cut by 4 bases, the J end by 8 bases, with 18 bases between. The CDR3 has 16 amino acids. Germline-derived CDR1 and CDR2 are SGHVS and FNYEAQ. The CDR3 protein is CASSSGDTGSDSPLHF. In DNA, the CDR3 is TGTGCCAGCAGCTCCGGAGATACAGGGAGCGATTCACCCCTCCACTTT.

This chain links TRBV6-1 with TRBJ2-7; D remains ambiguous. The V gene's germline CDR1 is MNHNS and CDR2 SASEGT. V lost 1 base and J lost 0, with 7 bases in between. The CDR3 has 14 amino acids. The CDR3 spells CASSEEQYSYEQYF. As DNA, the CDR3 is TGTGCCAGCAGTGAAGAACAGTACTCCTACGAGCAGTACTTC.

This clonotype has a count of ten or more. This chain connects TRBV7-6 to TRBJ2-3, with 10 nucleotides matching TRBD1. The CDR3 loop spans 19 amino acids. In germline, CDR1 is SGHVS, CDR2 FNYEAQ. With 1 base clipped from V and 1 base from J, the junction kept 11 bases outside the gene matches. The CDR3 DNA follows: TGTGCCAGCAGCTTAGTTCCGGGACAGGGGTTTATCCGCACAGATACGCAGTATTTT. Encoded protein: CASSLVPGQGFIRTDTQYF.

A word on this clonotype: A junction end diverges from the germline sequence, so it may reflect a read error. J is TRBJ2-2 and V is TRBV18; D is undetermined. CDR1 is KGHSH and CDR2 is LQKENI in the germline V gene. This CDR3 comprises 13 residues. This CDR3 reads CARSPPQDGELFF. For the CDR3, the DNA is TGTGCCAGATCACCACCGCAGGACGGGGAGCTGTTTTTT.

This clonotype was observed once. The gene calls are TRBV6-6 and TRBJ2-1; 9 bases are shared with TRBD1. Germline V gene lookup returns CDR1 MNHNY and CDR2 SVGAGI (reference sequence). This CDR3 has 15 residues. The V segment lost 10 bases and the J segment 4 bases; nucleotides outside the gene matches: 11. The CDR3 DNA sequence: TGTGCCAACACCCCAAGACAGGGGGAATACAATGAGCAGTTCTTC. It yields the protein CANTPRQGEYNEQFF.

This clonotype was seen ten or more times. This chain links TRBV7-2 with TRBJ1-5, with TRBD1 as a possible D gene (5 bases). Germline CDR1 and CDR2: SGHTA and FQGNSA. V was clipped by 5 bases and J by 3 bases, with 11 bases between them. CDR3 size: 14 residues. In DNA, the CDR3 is TGTGCCAGCAGCGTCCGGGACCTCAATCAGCCCCAGCATTTT. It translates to CASSVRDLNQPQHF.

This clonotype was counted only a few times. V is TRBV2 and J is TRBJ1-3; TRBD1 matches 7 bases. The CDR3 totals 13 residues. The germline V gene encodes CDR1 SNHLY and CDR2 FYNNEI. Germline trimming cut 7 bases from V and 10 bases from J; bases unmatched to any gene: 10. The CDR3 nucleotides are TGTGCCAGCAATCGACAGGGAGATCGGACCATATATTTT. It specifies CASNRQGDRTIYF.